This T cell receptor (beta chain) originates from a study of cytomegalovirus exposure and HLA in healthy donors. General observations from the study: Presence/absence analyses took donor sequencing depth as roughly uniform. Researchers counted some 150 TCR beta chains as cytomegalovirus-associated. A link between a missense DCLRE1C variant and TCR beta V- and J-gene trimming emerged from a later analysis.

Of note for this clone: Its antigen is not known.

After removal of 5 bases from V and 5 bases from J, the junction contained 11 bases not matched to a gene. The CDR3 contains 16 residues. CDR1 and CDR2 (germline): MNHEY, SMNVEV (reference sequence). A multiplex PCR was run with 60 Vbeta primers and 13 Jbeta primers. Here immunoSEQ multiplex PCR was the method, and the copy in TCRdb shows in-frame clones only, minus some. Among 160,000 or so clones listed, just under 80% were seen once. This TCR was sampled from a woman in her forties or fifties in good health and CMV-seronegative. The source material was PBMCs. The chain links TRBV27 to TRBJ1-2; 10 nucleotides match TRBD1. CDR3 sequence (DNA): TGTGCCAGCAGTCCCCTTGACAGGGGGCTCGGGTATGGCTACACCTTC. As protein: CASSPLDRGLGYGYTF.